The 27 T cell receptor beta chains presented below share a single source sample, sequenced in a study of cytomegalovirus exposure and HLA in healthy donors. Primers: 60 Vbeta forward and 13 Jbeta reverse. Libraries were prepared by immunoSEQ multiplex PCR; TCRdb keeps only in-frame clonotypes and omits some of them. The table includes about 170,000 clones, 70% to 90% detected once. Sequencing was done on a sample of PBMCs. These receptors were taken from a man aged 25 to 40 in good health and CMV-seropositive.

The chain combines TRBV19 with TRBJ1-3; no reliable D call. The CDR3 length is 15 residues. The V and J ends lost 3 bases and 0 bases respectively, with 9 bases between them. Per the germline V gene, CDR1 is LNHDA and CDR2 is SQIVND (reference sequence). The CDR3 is CASSIGRNSGNTIYF. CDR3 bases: TGTGCCAGTAGTATCGGCAGGAACTCTGGAAACACCATATATTTT. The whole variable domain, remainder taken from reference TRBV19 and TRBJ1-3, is DGGITQSPKYLFRKEGQNVTLSCEQNLNHDAMYWYRQDPGQGLRLIYYSQIVNDFQKGDIAEGYSVSREKKESFPLTVTSAQKNPTAFYLCASSIGRNSGNTIYFGEGSWLTVV.

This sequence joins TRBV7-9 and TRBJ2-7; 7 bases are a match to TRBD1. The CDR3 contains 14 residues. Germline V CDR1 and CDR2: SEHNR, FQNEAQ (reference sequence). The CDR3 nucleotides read TGTTCCAGCAGCTTAGGGGACAGTTCCTACGAGCAGTACGTC. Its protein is CSSSLGDSSYEQYV.

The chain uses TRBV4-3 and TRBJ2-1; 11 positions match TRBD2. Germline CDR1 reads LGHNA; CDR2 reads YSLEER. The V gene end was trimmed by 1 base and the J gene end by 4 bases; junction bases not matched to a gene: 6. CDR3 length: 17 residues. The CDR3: CASSQAGASGRYNEQFF. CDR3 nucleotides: TGCGCCAGCAGCCAAGCGGGGGCTAGCGGGAGGTACAATGAGCAGTTCTTC.

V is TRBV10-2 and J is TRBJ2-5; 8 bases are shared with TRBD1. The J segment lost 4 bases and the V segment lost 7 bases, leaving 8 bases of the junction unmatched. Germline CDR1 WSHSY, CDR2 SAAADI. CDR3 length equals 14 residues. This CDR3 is CASTRGQGGETQYF. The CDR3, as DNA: TGCGCCAGCACCCGTGGACAGGGTGGAGAGACCCAGTACTTC.

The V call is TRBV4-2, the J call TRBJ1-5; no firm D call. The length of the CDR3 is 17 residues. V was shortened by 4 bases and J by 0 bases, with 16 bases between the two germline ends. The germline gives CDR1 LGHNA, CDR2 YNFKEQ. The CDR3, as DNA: TGTGCCAGCAGCCTCCACGCCCACGGGAATAGCAATCAGCCCCAGCATTTT. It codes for CASSLHAHGNSNQPQHF.

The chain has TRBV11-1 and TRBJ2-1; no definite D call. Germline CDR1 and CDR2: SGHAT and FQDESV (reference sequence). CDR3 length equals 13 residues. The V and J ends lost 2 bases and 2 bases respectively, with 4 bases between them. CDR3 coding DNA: TGTGCCAGCAGCTTATCAACCTACAATGAGCAGTTCTTC. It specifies CASSLSTYNEQFF.

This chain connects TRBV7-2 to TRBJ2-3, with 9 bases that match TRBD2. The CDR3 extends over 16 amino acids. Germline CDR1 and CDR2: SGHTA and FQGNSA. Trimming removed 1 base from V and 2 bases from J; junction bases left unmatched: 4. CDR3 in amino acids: CASSLGAGGFTDTQYF. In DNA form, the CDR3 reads TGTGCCAGCAGCTTAGGGGCGGGAGGGTTCACAGATACGCAGTATTTT.

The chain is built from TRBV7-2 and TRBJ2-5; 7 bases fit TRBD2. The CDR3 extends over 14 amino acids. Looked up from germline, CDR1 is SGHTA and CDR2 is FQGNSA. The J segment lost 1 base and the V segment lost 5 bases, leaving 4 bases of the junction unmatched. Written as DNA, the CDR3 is TGTGCCAGCAGCAGCGGGATCACCCAAGAGACCCAGTACTTC. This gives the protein CASSSGITQETQYF. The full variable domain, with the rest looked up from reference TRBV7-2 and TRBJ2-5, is GAGVSQSPSNKVTEKGKDVELRCDPISGHTALYWYRQSLGQGLEFLIYFQGNSAPDKSGLPSDRFSAERTGGSVSTLTIQRTQQEDSAVYLCASSSGITQETQYFGPGTRLLVL.

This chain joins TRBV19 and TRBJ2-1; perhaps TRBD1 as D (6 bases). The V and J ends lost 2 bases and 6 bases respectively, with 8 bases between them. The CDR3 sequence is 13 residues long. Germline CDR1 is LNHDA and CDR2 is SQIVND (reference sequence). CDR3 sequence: CASSILQGNEQFF. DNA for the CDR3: TGTGCCAGTAGTATATTACAGGGCAATGAGCAGTTCTTC.

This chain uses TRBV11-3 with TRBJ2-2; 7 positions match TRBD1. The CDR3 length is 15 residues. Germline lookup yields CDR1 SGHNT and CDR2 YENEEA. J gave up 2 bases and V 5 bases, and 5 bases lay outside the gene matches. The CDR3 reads CASSEDRANTGELFF. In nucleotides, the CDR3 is TGTGCCAGCAGCGAAGACAGGGCTAACACCGGGGAGCTGTTTTTT.

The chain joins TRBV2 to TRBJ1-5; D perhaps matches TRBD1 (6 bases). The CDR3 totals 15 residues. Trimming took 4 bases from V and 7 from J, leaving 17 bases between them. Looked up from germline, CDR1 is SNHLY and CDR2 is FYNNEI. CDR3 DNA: TGTGCCAGCAGTGTAGGGGGTCCCCTAGGGCAGCCCCAGCATTTT. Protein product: CASSVGGPLGQPQHF.

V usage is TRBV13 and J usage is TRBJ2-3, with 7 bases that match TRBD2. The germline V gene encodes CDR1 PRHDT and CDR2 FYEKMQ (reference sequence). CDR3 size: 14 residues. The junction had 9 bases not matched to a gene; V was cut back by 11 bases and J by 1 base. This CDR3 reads CASGEGRRTDTQYF. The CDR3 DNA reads TGTGCCTCCGGGGAGGGGCGTCGCACAGATACGCAGTATTTT.

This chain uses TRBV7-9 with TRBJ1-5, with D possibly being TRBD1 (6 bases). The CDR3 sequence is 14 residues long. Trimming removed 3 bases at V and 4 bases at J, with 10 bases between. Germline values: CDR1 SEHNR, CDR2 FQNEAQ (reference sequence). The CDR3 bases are TGTGCCAGCAGCTTTTCAGGGGCGAATCAGCCCCAGCATTTT. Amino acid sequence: CASSFSGANQPQHF.

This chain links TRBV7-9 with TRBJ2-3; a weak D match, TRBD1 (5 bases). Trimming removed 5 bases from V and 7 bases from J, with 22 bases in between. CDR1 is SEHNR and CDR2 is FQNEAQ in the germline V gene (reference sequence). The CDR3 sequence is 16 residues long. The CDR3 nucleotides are TGTGCCAGCAGCACTCCGTTTGAACAGGTCCCTAATACGCAGTATTTT. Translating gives CASSTPFEQVPNTQYF.

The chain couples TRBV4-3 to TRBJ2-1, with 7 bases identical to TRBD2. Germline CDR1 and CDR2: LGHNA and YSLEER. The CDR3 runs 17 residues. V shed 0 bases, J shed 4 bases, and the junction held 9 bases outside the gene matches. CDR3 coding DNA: TGCGCCAGCAGCCAAGAGGGAGGGCCCGGGGGGTACAATGAGCAGTTCTTC. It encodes CASSQEGGPGGYNEQFF.

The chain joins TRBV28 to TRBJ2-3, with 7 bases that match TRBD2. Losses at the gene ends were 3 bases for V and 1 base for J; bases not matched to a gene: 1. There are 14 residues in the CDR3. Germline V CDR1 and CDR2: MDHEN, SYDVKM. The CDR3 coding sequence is TGTGCCAGCAGTTTCCTAGCGGGCACAGATACGCAGTATTTT. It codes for CASSFLAGTDTQYF.

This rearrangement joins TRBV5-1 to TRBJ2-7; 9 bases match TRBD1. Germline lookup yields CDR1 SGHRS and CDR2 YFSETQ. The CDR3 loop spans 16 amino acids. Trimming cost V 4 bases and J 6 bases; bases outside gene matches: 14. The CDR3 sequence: CASSLSQGAGSGEQYF. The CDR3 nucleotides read TGCGCCAGCAGCCTATCACAGGGGGCTGGTAGTGGCGAGCAGTACTTC.

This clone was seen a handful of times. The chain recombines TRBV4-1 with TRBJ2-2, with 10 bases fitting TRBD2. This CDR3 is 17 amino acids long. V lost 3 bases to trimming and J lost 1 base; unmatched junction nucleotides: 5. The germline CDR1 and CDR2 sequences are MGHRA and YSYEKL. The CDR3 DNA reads TGCGCCAGCAGCCAGATACTAGCGGGATTGAACACCGGGGAGCTGTTTTTT. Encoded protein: CASSQILAGLNTGELFF.

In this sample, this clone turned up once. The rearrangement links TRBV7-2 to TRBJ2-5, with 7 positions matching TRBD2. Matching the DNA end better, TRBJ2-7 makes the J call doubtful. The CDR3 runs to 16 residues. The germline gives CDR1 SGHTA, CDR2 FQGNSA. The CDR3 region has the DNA TGTGCCAGCAGCTTAGACTCGCGGACTAGAACCTACGAGCAGTACTTC. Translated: CASSLDSRTRTYEQYF.

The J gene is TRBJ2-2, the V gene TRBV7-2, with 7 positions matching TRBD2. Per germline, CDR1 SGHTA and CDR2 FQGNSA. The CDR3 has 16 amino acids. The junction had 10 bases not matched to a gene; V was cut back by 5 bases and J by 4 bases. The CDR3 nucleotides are TGTGCCAGCAGCCACCCCCCCACTAGCGTCACCGGGGAGCTGTTTTTT. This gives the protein CASSHPPTSVTGELFF. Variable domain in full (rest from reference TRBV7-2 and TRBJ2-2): GAGVSQSPSNKVTEKGKDVELRCDPISGHTALYWYRQSLGQGLEFLIYFQGNSAPDKSGLPSDRFSAERTGGSVSTLTIQRTQQEDSAVYLCASSHPPTSVTGELFFGEGSRLTVL.

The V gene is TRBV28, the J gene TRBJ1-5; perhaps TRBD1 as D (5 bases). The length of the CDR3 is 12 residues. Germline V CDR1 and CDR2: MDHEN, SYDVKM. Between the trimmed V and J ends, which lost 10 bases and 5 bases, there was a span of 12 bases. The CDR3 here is CATGQGDQPQHF. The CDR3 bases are TGTGCCACAGGGCAGGGCGATCAGCCCCAGCATTTT.

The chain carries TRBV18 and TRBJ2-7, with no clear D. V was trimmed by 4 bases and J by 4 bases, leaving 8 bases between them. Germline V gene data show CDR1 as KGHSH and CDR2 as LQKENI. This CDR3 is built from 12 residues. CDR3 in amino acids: CASSRGSYEQYV. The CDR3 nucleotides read TGTGCCAGCTCACGAGGATCTTACGAGCAGTACGTC.

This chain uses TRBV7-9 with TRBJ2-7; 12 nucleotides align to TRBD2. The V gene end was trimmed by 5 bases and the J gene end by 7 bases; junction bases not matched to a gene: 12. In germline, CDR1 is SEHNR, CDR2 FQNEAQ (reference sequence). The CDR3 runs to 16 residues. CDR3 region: CASSPPTSGSAGEQYV. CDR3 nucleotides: TGTGCCAGCAGCCCCCCGACTAGCGGGAGTGCTGGAGAGCAGTACGTC.

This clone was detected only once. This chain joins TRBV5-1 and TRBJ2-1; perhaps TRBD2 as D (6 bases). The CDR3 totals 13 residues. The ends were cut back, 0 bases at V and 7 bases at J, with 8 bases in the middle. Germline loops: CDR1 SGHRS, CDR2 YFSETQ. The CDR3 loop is CASSLGGVNEQFF. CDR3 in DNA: TGCGCCAGCAGCTTGGGGGGGGTAAATGAGCAGTTCTTC. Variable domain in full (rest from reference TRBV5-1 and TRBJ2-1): KAGVTQTPRYLIKTRGQQVTLSCSPISGHRSVSWYQQTPGQGLQFLFEYFSETQRNKGNFPGRFSGRQFSNSRSEMNVSTLELGDSALYLCASSLGGVNEQFFGPGTRLTVL.

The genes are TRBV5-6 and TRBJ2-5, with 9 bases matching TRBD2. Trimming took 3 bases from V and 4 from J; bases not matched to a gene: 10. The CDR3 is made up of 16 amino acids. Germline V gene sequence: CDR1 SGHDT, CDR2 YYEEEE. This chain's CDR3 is CASSSPTSGAPETQYF. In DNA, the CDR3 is TGTGCCAGCAGCTCTCCGACTAGCGGAGCCCCAGAGACCCAGTACTTC.

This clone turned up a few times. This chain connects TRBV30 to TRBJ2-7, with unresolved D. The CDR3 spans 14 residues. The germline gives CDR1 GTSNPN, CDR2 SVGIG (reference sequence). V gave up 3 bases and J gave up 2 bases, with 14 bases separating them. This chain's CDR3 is CAWRGGGGTYEQYF. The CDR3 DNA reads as TGTGCCTGGAGGGGTGGCGGCGGAACCTACGAGCAGTACTTC.

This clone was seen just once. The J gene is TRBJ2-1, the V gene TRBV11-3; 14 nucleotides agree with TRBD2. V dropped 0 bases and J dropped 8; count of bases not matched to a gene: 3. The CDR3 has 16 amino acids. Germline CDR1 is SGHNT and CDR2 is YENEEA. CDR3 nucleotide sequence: TGTGCCAGCAGCTTAGATGGGACTAGCGGGAGCGATGAGCAGTTCTTC. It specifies CASSLDGTSGSDEQFF.